Listed below are T cell receptor beta chains from one sample, sequenced in a study of cytomegalovirus exposure and HLA in healthy donors. Assay used: immunoSEQ multiplex PCR; TCRdb lists only in-frame clones, some missing. The sample contains about 52,000 clones, roughly 53% of which appear only once. The sample was PBMCs. Receptors originate from a human donor in good health. The CDR3 runs from the conserved cysteine through the conserved F or W. A D gene is named only where the DNA matches it firmly. Clone size appears in some rows only: once, few, many, or a class for an expanded clone.

cdr3_aa: CASSQDGRGGNIQYF
cdr3_nt: TGCGCCAGCAGCCAAGATGGAAGGGGAGGGAACATTCAGTACTTC
clone_size: -
d_call: TRBD2
v_call: TRBV4-3
j_call: TRBJ2-4

cdr3_aa: CASSIRGQGPNTEAFF
cdr3_nt: TGTGCCAGTAGTATCCGGGGACAGGGGCCGAACACTGAAGCTTTCTTT
clone_size: -
d_call: TRBD1
v_call: TRBV19
j_call: TRBJ1-1

cdr3_aa: CAWTPGGGAQPQHF
cdr3_nt: TGTGCCTGGACCCCGGGCGGTGGGGCTCAGCCCCAGCATTTT
clone_size: -
d_call: -
v_call: TRBV30
j_call: TRBJ1-5

cdr3_aa: CASSPGQGAQYHIYTF
cdr3_nt: TGCGCCAGCAGCCCCGGACAGGGGGCCCAATACCATATCTACACCTTC
clone_size: -
d_call: TRBD1
v_call: TRBV4-3
j_call: TRBJ1-2

cdr3_aa: CASGATGKGEQYF
cdr3_nt: TGTGCTAGTGGGGCCACAGGGAAAGGCGAGCAGTACTTC
clone_size: -
d_call: -
v_call: TRBV12-5
j_call: TRBJ2-7

cdr3_aa: CASGLRGDTGELFF
cdr3_nt: TGTGCTAGTGGTTTGCGGGGGGACACCGGGGAGCTGTTTTTT
clone_size: -
d_call: TRBD2
v_call: TRBV12-5
j_call: TRBJ2-2

cdr3_aa: CASSPMGAKQFF
cdr3_nt: TGTGCCAGCAGCCCTATGGGCGCAAAGCAGTTCTTC
clone_size: large
d_call: -
v_call: TRBV5-6
j_call: TRBJ2-1

cdr3_aa: CASSGAGGINEQFF
cdr3_nt: TGTGCCAGCAGCGGTGCAGGGGGGATAAATGAGCAGTTCTTC
clone_size: few
d_call: -
v_call: TRBV7-3
j_call: TRBJ2-1

cdr3_aa: CASSYDYNEAFF
cdr3_nt: TGTGCCAGCAGTTACGACTACAATGAAGCTTTCTTT
clone_size: few
d_call: -
v_call: TRBV6-6
j_call: TRBJ1-1

cdr3_aa: CASSLVVFEQYF
cdr3_nt: TGTGCCAGCAGCTTAGTAGTTTTCGAGCAGTACTTC
clone_size: few
d_call: -
v_call: TRBV7-2
j_call: TRBJ2-7

cdr3_aa: CASSVGGLYNEQFF
cdr3_nt: TGTGCCAGCAGCGTAGGGGGACTTTACAATGAGCAGTTCTTC
clone_size: few
d_call: -
v_call: TRBV9
j_call: TRBJ2-1

cdr3_aa: CATYKDRANEQYF
cdr3_nt: TGTGCCACCTATAAAGACAGGGCTAACGAGCAGTACTTC
clone_size: -
d_call: TRBD1
v_call: TRBV6-4
j_call: TRBJ2-7

cdr3_aa: CASSLGVSGLLSYEQYF
cdr3_nt: TGCGCCAGCAGCTTGGGGGTTTCTGGGCTTCTCTCCTACGAGCAGTACTTC
clone_size: few
d_call: -
v_call: TRBV5-1
j_call: TRBJ2-7

cdr3_aa: CASSPGGRNTEAFF
cdr3_nt: TGTGCCAGCAGCCCAGGGGGTCGGAACACTGAAGCTTTCTTT
clone_size: few
d_call: TRBD1
v_call: TRBV7-3
j_call: TRBJ1-1

cdr3_aa: CASSINRAGNTIYF
cdr3_nt: TGCGCCAGCAGCATTAACAGGGCTGGAAACACCATATATTTT
clone_size: few
d_call: -
v_call: TRBV5-1
j_call: TRBJ1-3

cdr3_aa: CASSLGAQRSTDTQYF
cdr3_nt: TGTGCCAGCAGCTTAGGAGCCCAGCGGAGCACAGATACGCAGTATTTT
clone_size: -
d_call: -
v_call: TRBV7-3
j_call: TRBJ2-3

cdr3_aa: CASSPRASGSSTDTQYF
cdr3_nt: TGTGCCAGCTCACCACGGGCCAGCGGATCTAGCACAGATACGCAGTATTTT
clone_size: -
d_call: -
v_call: TRBV18
j_call: TRBJ2-3

cdr3_aa: CASSVTLSTDTQYF
cdr3_nt: TGTGCCAGCAGCGTGACACTTAGCACAGATACGCAGTATTTT
clone_size: -
d_call: -
v_call: TRBV9
j_call: TRBJ2-3

cdr3_aa: CASSSTGHEQYF
cdr3_nt: TGCGCCAGCAGCTCAACAGGGCACGAGCAGTACTTC
clone_size: -
d_call: -
v_call: TRBV5-1
j_call: TRBJ2-7

cdr3_aa: CAWDSATGANVLTF
cdr3_nt: TGTGCCTGGGACTCGGCCACTGGGGCCAACGTCCTGACTTTC
clone_size: -
d_call: -
v_call: TRBV30
j_call: TRBJ2-6

cdr3_aa: CAWQALGGSSYNSPLHF
cdr3_nt: TGTGCCTGGCAAGCATTGGGGGGAAGCTCCTATAATTCACCCCTCCACTTT
clone_size: -
d_call: -
v_call: TRBV30
j_call: TRBJ1-6

cdr3_aa: CASRQLAGGPDEQFF
cdr3_nt: TGTGCCAGCAGACAACTAGCGGGGGGGCCCGATGAGCAGTTCTTC
clone_size: -
d_call: TRBD2
v_call: TRBV6-5
j_call: TRBJ2-1

cdr3_aa: CAREEQGRFYNEQFF
cdr3_nt: TGTGCCAGAGAGGAACAGGGGCGGTTCTACAATGAGCAGTTCTTC
clone_size: -
d_call: TRBD1
v_call: TRBV7-9
j_call: TRBJ2-1

cdr3_aa: CASSSGGSSTDTQYF
cdr3_nt: TGTGCCAGCAGCTCGGGGGGCTCCAGCACAGATACGCAGTATTTT
clone_size: -
d_call: -
v_call: TRBV9
j_call: TRBJ2-3

cdr3_aa: CASSPTGGLGNTIYF
cdr3_nt: TGTGCCAGCAGTCCGACAGGGGGCCTTGGAAACACCATATATTTT
clone_size: -
d_call: TRBD1
v_call: TRBV7-3
j_call: TRBJ1-3

cdr3_aa: CASSLGGDSRFSPLHF
cdr3_nt: TGCGCCAGCAGCTTGGGTGGGGACAGTCGGTTTTCACCCCTCCACTTT
clone_size: -
d_call: TRBD1
v_call: TRBV5-1
j_call: TRBJ1-6

cdr3_aa: CASSLTSGLAYEQYF
cdr3_nt: TGTGCCAGCAGTCTGACTAGCGGTCTTGCCTACGAGCAGTACTTC
clone_size: -
d_call: TRBD2
v_call: TRBV6-5
j_call: TRBJ2-7

cdr3_aa: CASSQDRQPGGQPQHF
cdr3_nt: TGCGCCAGCAGCCAAGACCGGCAGCCGGGAGGTCAGCCCCAGCATTTT
clone_size: -
d_call: -
v_call: TRBV4-1
j_call: TRBJ1-5

cdr3_aa: CASRQRTSGNNEQFF
cdr3_nt: TGTGCCAGCAGGCAGCGGACTAGCGGAAACAATGAGCAGTTCTTC
clone_size: -
d_call: TRBD2
v_call: TRBV2
j_call: TRBJ2-1

cdr3_aa: CASSRQRNEQFF
cdr3_nt: TGTGCCAGCAGTCGACAGAGAAATGAGCAGTTCTTC
clone_size: -
d_call: -
v_call: TRBV6-5
j_call: TRBJ2-1

cdr3_aa: CASSDRGMGSYEQYF
cdr3_nt: TGTGCCAGCTCCGACCGGGGGATGGGCTCCTACGAGCAGTACTTC
clone_size: -
d_call: -
v_call: TRBV18
j_call: TRBJ2-7

cdr3_aa: CASSLRRVTGELFF
cdr3_nt: TGTGCCAGCAGCTTACGGAGGGTTACCGGGGAGCTGTTTTTT
clone_size: -
d_call: -
v_call: TRBV7-8
j_call: TRBJ2-2

cdr3_aa: CASSFSREETQYF
cdr3_nt: TGTGCCAGCAGCTTTTCGAGAGAGGAGACCCAGTACTTC
clone_size: -
d_call: -
v_call: TRBV7-3
j_call: TRBJ2-5

cdr3_aa: CASRPPTGTADETQYF
cdr3_nt: TGTGCCAGCAGGCCCCCGACAGGGACGGCCGACGAGACCCAGTACTTC
clone_size: once
d_call: TRBD1
v_call: TRBV7-9
j_call: TRBJ2-5

cdr3_aa: CASSYEGQYGEKLFF
cdr3_nt: TGTGCCAGCAGTTACGAGGGACAATATGGTGAAAAACTGTTTTTT
clone_size: few
d_call: -
v_call: TRBV6-6
j_call: TRBJ1-4

cdr3_aa: CASRRLAGNNEQFF
cdr3_nt: TGTGCCAGCAGGAGACTAGCGGGGAACAATGAGCAGTTCTTC
clone_size: few
d_call: TRBD2
v_call: TRBV6-5
j_call: TRBJ2-1

cdr3_aa: CASRRQLSPLHF
cdr3_nt: TGTGCCAGCAGGAGACAGCTTTCACCCCTCCACTTT
clone_size: -
d_call: -
v_call: TRBV2
j_call: TRBJ1-6

cdr3_aa: CASSWGQVPGELFF
cdr3_nt: TGCGCCAGCAGCTGGGGACAGGTCCCCGGGGAGCTGTTTTTT
clone_size: -
d_call: TRBD1
v_call: TRBV5-1
j_call: TRBJ2-2

cdr3_aa: CASSFTSGGVYEKLFF
cdr3_nt: TGCGCCAGCAGCTTTACTTCCGGGGGAGTGTATGAAAAACTGTTTTTT
clone_size: -
d_call: -
v_call: TRBV5-1
j_call: TRBJ1-4

cdr3_aa: CSVERSGGGNEQFF
cdr3_nt: TGCAGCGTTGAGAGGTCGGGTGGGGGGAATGAGCAGTTCTTC
clone_size: once
d_call: -
v_call: TRBV29-1
j_call: TRBJ2-1

cdr3_aa: CASSQDIMTGDRNSPLHF
cdr3_nt: TGTGCCAGCAGCCAAGATATTATGACAGGGGATAGAAATTCACCCCTCCACTTT
clone_size: few
d_call: TRBD1
v_call: TRBV4-2
j_call: TRBJ1-6

cdr3_aa: CASSPQQGDYSPLHF
cdr3_nt: TGTGCCAGCTCACCCCAACAGGGGGACTATTCACCCCTCCACTTT
clone_size: -
d_call: TRBD1
v_call: TRBV18
j_call: TRBJ1-6

cdr3_aa: CASSSVRDKPSSGANVLTF
cdr3_nt: TGTGCCAGCAGCTCAGTACGGGACAAACCTTCCTCTGGGGCCAACGTCCTGACTTTC
clone_size: -
d_call: -
v_call: TRBV11-2
j_call: TRBJ2-6

cdr3_aa: CASSLTGGAAYYGYTF
cdr3_nt: TGTGCCAGCAGCTTAACAGGGGGCGCAGCATACTATGGCTACACCTTC
clone_size: -
d_call: TRBD1
v_call: TRBV11-2
j_call: TRBJ1-2

cdr3_aa: CASSVGTGGFEQYF
cdr3_nt: TGTGCCAGCAGCGTGGGGACAGGGGGATTCGAGCAGTACTTC
clone_size: once
d_call: TRBD1
v_call: TRBV9
j_call: TRBJ2-7

cdr3_aa: CASSSGTNTGELFF
cdr3_nt: TGCGCCAGCAGCTCCGGGACGAACACCGGGGAGCTGTTTTTT
clone_size: few
d_call: -
v_call: TRBV5-1
j_call: TRBJ2-2

cdr3_aa: CAWSVSGGAYGYTF
cdr3_nt: TGTGCCTGGAGTGTATCTGGTGGAGCCTATGGCTACACCTTC
clone_size: -
d_call: -
v_call: TRBV30
j_call: TRBJ1-2

cdr3_aa: CASSFGGPNEQYF
cdr3_nt: TGCGCCAGCAGCTTTGGCGGGCCCAACGAGCAGTACTTC
clone_size: -
d_call: -
v_call: TRBV5-1
j_call: TRBJ2-7

cdr3_aa: CASSETRYNEQFF
cdr3_nt: TGCGCCAGCAGTGAGACGCGGTACAATGAGCAGTTCTTC
clone_size: -
d_call: -
v_call: TRBV10-1
j_call: TRBJ2-1

cdr3_aa: CASSDDRGVGNSPLHF
cdr3_nt: TGTGCCAGCAGTGATGACCGGGGGGTGGGTAATTCACCCCTCCACTTT
clone_size: -
d_call: -
v_call: TRBV2
j_call: TRBJ1-6

cdr3_aa: CASNGRGTQYF
cdr3_nt: TGTGCCAGCAACGGTCGGGGGACCCAGTACTTC
clone_size: once
d_call: -
v_call: TRBV2
j_call: TRBJ2-5

cdr3_aa: CASSQDIPNTRIYGYTF
cdr3_nt: TGTGCCAGCAGCCAAGATATTCCGAACACCCGAATCTATGGCTACACCTTC
clone_size: -
d_call: -
v_call: TRBV4-2
j_call: TRBJ1-2

cdr3_aa: CARDRGRTDTQYF
cdr3_nt: TGTGCCAGGGACAGGGGGCGTACAGATACGCAGTATTTT
clone_size: -
d_call: TRBD1
v_call: TRBV2
j_call: TRBJ2-3

cdr3_aa: CASSQATGYNYGYPF
cdr3_nt: TGCGCCAGCAGCCAAGCGACAGGATATAACTATGGCTACCCCTTC
clone_size: -
d_call: -
v_call: TRBV4-1
j_call: TRBJ1-2

cdr3_aa: CASSFRQGNGNTIYF
cdr3_nt: TGTGCCAGCAGTTTCCGACAGGGAAATGGAAACACCATATATTTT
clone_size: few
d_call: TRBD1
v_call: TRBV27
j_call: TRBJ1-3

cdr3_aa: CASRGDRKRALGTDTQYF
cdr3_nt: TGTGCCAGCAGGGGGGACAGGAAGAGAGCTTTAGGCACAGATACGCAGTATTTT
clone_size: -
d_call: TRBD1
v_call: TRBV25-1
j_call: TRBJ2-3

cdr3_aa: CAWSVGVGGPQDQPQHF
cdr3_nt: TGTGCCTGGAGTGTAGGTGTTGGAGGGCCGCAAGATCAGCCCCAGCATTTT
clone_size: -
d_call: -
v_call: TRBV30
j_call: TRBJ1-5

cdr3_aa: CASSGTGTRNYEQYF
cdr3_nt: TGCGCCAGCAGCGGAACCGGGACTAGGAACTACGAGCAGTACTTC
clone_size: -
d_call: TRBD2
v_call: TRBV5-1
j_call: TRBJ2-7

cdr3_aa: CASSDVTPKDTEAFF
cdr3_nt: TGTGCCAGCAGCGATGTGACACCCAAGGACACTGAAGCTTTCTTT
clone_size: -
d_call: -
v_call: TRBV11-2
j_call: TRBJ1-1

cdr3_aa: CAWGKDRGWAGELFF
cdr3_nt: TGTGCCTGGGGAAAGGACAGGGGATGGGCCGGGGAGCTGTTTTTT
clone_size: -
d_call: TRBD1
v_call: TRBV30
j_call: TRBJ2-2